Listed here are 5 T cell receptor beta chains from one sample, sequenced in a study of cytomegalovirus exposure and HLA in healthy donors. The PCR had 60 Vbeta and 13 Jbeta primers. Clones were sequenced by immunoSEQ multiplex PCR, and TCRdb holds only the in-frame ones, with some missing. This table has some 110,000 clones, roughly three fifths appearing once. Material for sequencing was PBMCs. The receptors here all came from a woman aged 40 to 50 in good health and CMV-seropositive.

In regard to this clone: The germline gene is not matched at one end of the junction; a read error may be the cause. The gene calls are TRBV7-7 and TRBJ2-7; 9 bases are a match to TRBD1. Per the germline V gene, CDR1 is SSHAT and CDR2 is FNYEAQ (reference sequence). The CDR3 runs 15 residues. As DNA, the CDR3 is TGTGCTAGCAGCTTTACCGGGACAGGGCCCTACGAGCAGTACTTC. Residues: CASSFTGTGPYEQYF.

The genes are TRBV5-1 and TRBJ2-7; 7 bases align to TRBD2. CDR1 SGHRS and CDR2 YFSETQ come from the germline V gene. The CDR3 contains 14 residues. The V segment lost 3 bases and the J segment 3 bases; nucleotides outside the gene matches: 6. CDR3 in amino acids: CASSSTSVSYEQYF. DNA of the CDR3: TGCGCCAGCAGCTCCACTAGCGTCAGCTACGAGCAGTACTTC. Variable domain in full (rest from reference TRBV5-1 and TRBJ2-7): KAGVTQTPRYLIKTRGQQVTLSCSPISGHRSVSWYQQTPGQGLQFLFEYFSETQRNKGNFPGRFSGRQFSNSRSEMNVSTLELGDSALYLCASSSTSVSYEQYFGPGTRLTVT.

The V gene is TRBV30, the J gene TRBJ1-6; 7 positions agree with TRBD1. V trimming: 8 bases; J trimming: 6 bases; junction bases outside the gene matches: 10. The CDR3 totals 14 residues. The V gene's germline CDR1 is GTSNPN and CDR2 SVGIG (reference sequence). The CDR3 reads CAGRRQGGNSPLHF. The CDR3 bases are TGTGCCGGACGACGACAGGGCGGTAATTCACCCCTCCACTTT.

In its sample, this clone was seen a few times. The chain combines TRBV4-3 with TRBJ1-2, with D possibly matching TRBD1 (6 bases). The CDR3 runs 15 residues. From germline, CDR1 is LGHNA and CDR2 YSLEER. With 4 bases removed from V and 5 bases from J, the gap between germline ends came to 17 bases. This CDR3 is CASSPVRGGFYGYTF. The CDR3 nucleotides read TGCGCCAGCAGCCCTGTAAGGGGGGGTTTTTATGGCTACACCTTC.

About this clone itself: Different DNA sequences within this sample yield the same CDR3. This sequence joins TRBV28 and TRBJ1-5; 10 nucleotides align to TRBD1. CDR1 is MDHEN, CDR2 SYDVKM, per germline. The CDR3 runs 15 residues. V trimming: 2 bases; J trimming: 6 bases; junction bases outside the gene matches: 4. CDR3 in DNA: TGTGCCAGCAGTTTACTCCGGACAGGGGGTCAGCCCCAGCATTTT. This gives the protein CASSLLRTGGQPQHF.